Each of the 2 T cell receptor beta chains below was sequenced from the same sample in a study of T cell responses to AZD1222 COVID-19 vaccine. Measured with immunoSEQ multiplex PCR; TCRdb has only the in-frame clones, and not every one. Among 100,000 to 150,000 clones listed, 90% were seen once. This material consisted of peripheral blood, taken on day 0 of MenACWY control vaccination. The receptors shown here come from an adult in good health.

The V and J genes are TRBV19 and TRBJ2-4, with 9 nucleotides matching TRBD1. The J segment lost 0 bases and the V segment lost 0 bases, leaving 6 bases of the junction unmatched. Germline V gene lookup returns CDR1 LNHDA and CDR2 SQIVND (reference sequence). The CDR3 length is 18 residues. The DNA of the CDR3 is TGTGCCAGTAGTATAGATTACGGGACAGGGAGAGCCAAAAACATTCAGTACTTC. Amino acid sequence: CASSIDYGTGRAKNIQYF.

The chain is built from TRBV7-2 and TRBJ1-1; 7 nucleotides agree with TRBD1. The germline V gene has CDR1 SGHTA and CDR2 FQGNSA. The CDR3 loop spans 14 amino acids. V dropped 5 bases and J dropped 1; count of bases not matched to a gene: 4. CDR3 coding DNA: TGTGCCAGCAGCCCACAGGGGTGGAACACTGAAGCTTTCTTT. This sequence encodes CASSPQGWNTEAFF.